This is a list of T cell receptor beta chains from one sample in a study of T cell responses to AZD1222 COVID-19 vaccine. Produced via immunoSEQ multiplex PCR; TCRdb's table is partial and in-frame only. The sample consists of around 110,000 clones, roughly 90% of them appearing once. Sequenced material: peripheral blood, taken on day 0 of AZD1222 vaccination. The receptor source for this set is an adult in good health. CDR3s leave out the opening cysteine and the closing phenylalanine or tryptophan. Fields, in order: CDR3 protein, V gene, J gene, CDR3 length.

CDR3 protein: ASGKRANYGYT
V gene: TRBV21-1
J gene: TRBJ1-2
CDR3 length: 11

CDR3 protein: ASSQGRYGYT
V gene: TRBV3-1/TRBV3-2
J gene: TRBJ1-2
CDR3 length: 10

CDR3 protein: ASSLMNRQNEKLF
V gene: TRBV27
J gene: TRBJ1-4
CDR3 length: 13

CDR3 protein: ASSELNEQY
V gene: TRBV25-1
J gene: TRBJ2-7
CDR3 length: 9

CDR3 protein: ASSFEGLFYGYT
V gene: TRBV28
J gene: TRBJ1-2
CDR3 length: 12

CDR3 protein: ASSHRGLAGQNIQY
V gene: TRBV3-1/TRBV3-2
J gene: TRBJ2-4
CDR3 length: 14

CDR3 protein: ASSYSISQETQY
V gene: TRBV6-5
J gene: TRBJ2-5
CDR3 length: 12

CDR3 protein: ASSLSLTGRREQY
V gene: TRBV28
J gene: TRBJ2-7
CDR3 length: 13

CDR3 protein: ASSVGQGGEQY
V gene: TRBV7-2
J gene: TRBJ2-7
CDR3 length: 11

CDR3 protein: ASSSGQGDGYT
V gene: TRBV28
J gene: TRBJ1-2
CDR3 length: 11

CDR3 protein: AWTGQTYNEQF
V gene: TRBV30
J gene: TRBJ2-1
CDR3 length: 11

CDR3 protein: ASRVAATDTQY
V gene: TRBV28
J gene: TRBJ2-3
CDR3 length: 11

CDR3 protein: ASSLARNNEQF
V gene: TRBV2
J gene: TRBJ2-1
CDR3 length: 11

CDR3 protein: SVVAYMNTEAF
V gene: TRBV29-1
J gene: TRBJ1-1
CDR3 length: 11

CDR3 protein: ASSLRAGANVLT
V gene: TRBV28
J gene: TRBJ2-6
CDR3 length: 12

CDR3 protein: ASSLGDRTLASGNTIY
V gene: TRBV7-9
J gene: TRBJ1-3
CDR3 length: 16

CDR3 protein: ATSAGLNEQF
V gene: TRBV24-1
J gene: TRBJ2-1
CDR3 length: 10

CDR3 protein: ASSGASGSRDNEQF
V gene: TRBV28
J gene: TRBJ2-1
CDR3 length: 14

CDR3 protein: ASSSLSPRHHPQDSPLH
V gene: TRBV9
J gene: TRBJ1-6
CDR3 length: 17

CDR3 protein: ASSSASGGAYEQY
V gene: TRBV27
J gene: TRBJ2-7
CDR3 length: 13

CDR3 protein: ASSKAGTGSYEQY
V gene: TRBV6-5
J gene: TRBJ2-7
CDR3 length: 13

CDR3 protein: ASSAPRQGLNSPLH
V gene: TRBV28
J gene: TRBJ1-6
CDR3 length: 14

CDR3 protein: ARSLNGGNQPQH
V gene: TRBV5-3
J gene: TRBJ1-5
CDR3 length: 12

CDR3 protein: ASSSGTSVTDTQY
V gene: TRBV3-1/TRBV3-2
J gene: TRBJ2-3
CDR3 length: 13

CDR3 protein: AGLKEAANTGELF
V gene: TRBV6-5
J gene: TRBJ2-2
CDR3 length: 13

CDR3 protein: ASSQGLAGGPFSYEQY
V gene: TRBV3-1/TRBV3-2
J gene: TRBJ2-7
CDR3 length: 16

CDR3 protein: ASSRRDRAETQY
V gene: TRBV7-9
J gene: TRBJ2-5
CDR3 length: 12

CDR3 protein: ASRVTGGEYYGYT
V gene: TRBV6-5
J gene: TRBJ1-2
CDR3 length: 13

CDR3 protein: ASTASGGHSYNEQF
V gene: TRBV6-6
J gene: TRBJ2-1
CDR3 length: 14

CDR3 protein: ASTSELHSPLH
V gene: TRBV5-1
J gene: TRBJ1-6
CDR3 length: 11

CDR3 protein: ASSPAGNEQF
V gene: TRBV18
J gene: TRBJ2-1
CDR3 length: 10

CDR3 protein: ASRSLGESNTEAF
V gene: TRBV6-5
J gene: TRBJ1-1
CDR3 length: 13

CDR3 protein: ASSTGVGAF
V gene: TRBV6-2/TRBV6-3
J gene: TRBJ1-1
CDR3 length: 9

CDR3 protein: ASSYSRGRVSYEQY
V gene: TRBV6-5
J gene: TRBJ2-7
CDR3 length: 14

CDR3 protein: ASSLKNRVESPLH
V gene: TRBV27
J gene: TRBJ1-6
CDR3 length: 13

CDR3 protein: ASSQGLQNYGYT
V gene: TRBV4-2
J gene: TRBJ1-2
CDR3 length: 12

CDR3 protein: ASRLQGSYNSPLH
V gene: TRBV6-5
J gene: TRBJ1-6
CDR3 length: 13

CDR3 protein: ASSYTLAGGHHNEQF
V gene: TRBV6-2/TRBV6-3
J gene: TRBJ2-1
CDR3 length: 15

CDR3 protein: ASGLLGTSGFSTDTQY
V gene: TRBV12-5
J gene: TRBJ2-3
CDR3 length: 16

CDR3 protein: ATSREAQGFQPQH
V gene: TRBV15
J gene: TRBJ1-5
CDR3 length: 13

CDR3 protein: ASSQEEGTGEAF
V gene: TRBV3-1/TRBV3-2
J gene: TRBJ1-1
CDR3 length: 12

CDR3 protein: ASSLGTSGKNTGELF
V gene: TRBV5-1
J gene: TRBJ2-2
CDR3 length: 15

CDR3 protein: ASSPLGLSSYEQY
V gene: TRBV18
J gene: TRBJ2-7
CDR3 length: 13

CDR3 protein: ASGLDGRVGAF
V gene: TRBV12-5
J gene: TRBJ1-1
CDR3 length: 11

CDR3 protein: ASIEGPESYEQY
V gene: TRBV2
J gene: TRBJ2-7
CDR3 length: 12

CDR3 protein: ASSLDVGYEQY
V gene: TRBV11-3
J gene: TRBJ2-7
CDR3 length: 11

CDR3 protein: ATGTGGSNTEAF
V gene: TRBV24-1
J gene: TRBJ1-1
CDR3 length: 12